A selection of T cell receptor beta chains follows, all from one sample in a study of CD8 T cells in ankylosing spondylitis. TCRdb reprocessed the 5' RACE reads with MiXCR, giving one entry per CDR3 protein. The table records about 540,000 distinct CDR3 sequences, roughly 13% of them present only once. The sequenced material came from blood, either unsorted or a sorted T cell fraction (not recorded which). These receptors were obtained from a male donor with ankylosing spondylitis. CDR3s include the opening cysteine and the closing phenylalanine or tryptophan. A D gene is named only where the DNA matches it firmly. Clone size is shown for a subset of rows, as once, few, many or a class of expanded clone.

size	D	J	V	CDR3	DNA
-	-	TRBJ1-2	TRBV3-1	CASSQVSSLGYTF	TGTGCCAGCAGCCAAGTGTCCTCGCTTGGCTACACCTTC
few	-	TRBJ2-5	TRBV3-1	CASSQRGGQETQYF	TGTGCCAGCAGCCAGCGAGGGGGCCAAGAGACCCAGTACTTC
-	TRBD2	TRBJ2-3	TRBV7-2	CASSLEVIAGYTQYF	TGTGCCAGCAGCTTAGAAGTGATAGCGGGTTATACGCAGTATTTT
few	-	TRBJ1-6	TRBV20-1	CSARDQERSNSPLHF	TGCAGTGCTAGAGATCAGGAGAGGAGTAATTCACCCCTCCACTTT
-	-	TRBJ2-3	TRBV20-1	CSARFGIRDTQYF	TGCAGTGCTAGGTTCGGCATCCGGGATACGCAGTATTTT
once	-	TRBJ2-2	TRBV27	CASSLYQMNTGELFF	TGTGCCAGCAGTTTATACCAGATGAACACCGGGGAGCTGTTTTTT
-	TRBD1	TRBJ2-3	TRBV20-1	CSATGQGPTDTQYF	TGCAGTGCCACTGGACAGGGGCCCACAGATACGCAGTATTTT
few	TRBD2	TRBJ2-1	TRBV14	CASSHKRMAGESYNEQFF	TGTGCCAGCAGCCACAAGAGGATGGCGGGAGAGTCCTACAATGAGCAGTTCTTC
-	-	TRBJ2-7	TRBV20-1	CSARPRGSDEQYF	TGCAGTGCTAGACCCCGTGGGAGCGACGAGCAGTACTTC
many	TRBD2	TRBJ2-1	TRBV3-1	CASSQTSGSMYEQFF	TGTGCCAGCAGCCAGACTAGCGGGAGTATGTATGAGCAGTTCTTC
few	-	TRBJ2-3	TRBV4-1	CASSQDPRDTQYF	TGCGCCAGCAGCCAAGATCCTAGGGATACGCAGTATTTT
few	-	TRBJ1-2	TRBV5-1	CASSWQGDSNYGYTF	TGCGCCAGCAGCTGGCAGGGCGATTCTAACTATGGCTACACCTTC
-	-	TRBJ2-5	TRBV9	CASSVRFRGPVETQYF	TGTGCCAGCAGCGTACGATTTAGAGGACCTGTGGAGACCCAGTACTTC
-	TRBD2	TRBJ2-3	TRBV6-1	CASRGGGADTQYF	TGTGCCAGCAGGGGCGGGGGTGCGGATACGCAGTATTTT
-	-	TRBJ2-2	TRBV18	CASSPGKSGELFF	TGTGCCAGCTCACCAGGCAAGTCCGGGGAGCTGTTTTTT
-	-	TRBJ1-1	TRBV5-1	CASRGQANTEAFF	TGCGCCAGCAGAGGACAAGCCAACACTGAAGCTTTCTTT
few	TRBD1	TRBJ2-2	TRBV24-1	CATGGHRGSGELFF	TGTGCCACCGGGGGTCACAGGGGCTCCGGGGAGCTGTTTTTT
many	-	TRBJ2-1	TRBV28	CASSFPGDTYNEQFF	TGTGCCAGCAGTTTTCCCGGTGATACCTACAATGAGCAGTTCTTC
-	TRBD1	TRBJ1-5	TRBV4-2	CASSQVRGQGAHQPQHF	TGTGCCAGCAGCCAAGTTCGTGGACAGGGGGCCCATCAGCCCCAGCATTTT
few	-	TRBJ2-2	TRBV9	CASSSRGANTGELFF	TGTGCCAGCAGCTCGCGGGGCGCGAACACCGGGGAGCTGTTTTTT
few	TRBD1	TRBJ2-1	TRBV5-1	CASSPTGTGVYNEQFF	TGCGCCAGCAGCCCGACCGGGACAGGGGTATACAATGAGCAGTTCTTC
many	-	TRBJ1-5	TRBV6-2/TRBV6-3	CASSGRNQPQHF	TGTGCCAGCAGCGGGCGCAATCAGCCCCAGCATTTT
-	-	TRBJ1-3	TRBV2	CASGIERFGNTIYF	TGTGCCAGTGGGATAGAGAGATTCGGAAACACCATATATTTT
few	TRBD1	TRBJ2-7	TRBV5-1	CASSSTGTGRVEQYF	TGCGCCAGCAGCAGCACCGGGACAGGGAGGGTCGAGCAGTACTTC
few	-	TRBJ2-3	TRBV5-4	CASSTGPMGDTQYF	TGTGCCAGCAGTACCGGGCCGATGGGGGATACGCAGTATTTT
-	-	TRBJ1-1	TRBV11-2	CASSSRRGEAFF	TGTGCCAGCAGCTCCAGACGGGGTGAAGCTTTCTTT
-	-	TRBJ1-6	TRBV3-1	CASSQVSEGNSPLHF	TGTGCCAGCAGCCAAGTATCCGAGGGGAATTCACCCCTCCACTTT
-	-	TRBJ2-1	TRBV5-5	CASSLPRQRPSSYNEQFF	TGTGCCAGCAGCTTGCCTCGACAGCGCCCGAGCTCCTACAATGAGCAGTTCTTC
few	-	TRBJ2-3	TRBV12-3/TRBV12-4	CASSLLVNTQYF	TGTGCCAGCAGTTTATTGGTAAATACGCAGTATTTT
-	-	TRBJ2-1	TRBV20-1	CSARLTLEQFF	TGCAGTGCTAGACTCACCCTCGAGCAGTTCTTC
few	-	TRBJ2-1	TRBV3-1	CASSPGLVISYNEQFF	TGTGCCAGCAGCCCAGGTTTAGTAATTTCCTACAATGAGCAGTTCTTC
-	TRBD1	TRBJ1-5	TRBV4-1	CASSQQGTGCQPQHF	TGCGCCAGCAGCCAGCAGGGGACAGGGTGTCAGCCCCAGCATTTT
few	TRBD1	TRBJ2-3	TRBV7-9	CASSFGTGTDTQYF	TGTGCCAGCAGCTTCGGGACAGGGACAGATACGCAGTATTTT
-	-	TRBJ1-5	TRBV20-1	CSARRGGRTFLPQHF	TGCAGTGCTAGACGTGGGGGACGGACGTTTTTGCCCCAGCATTTT
-	TRBD1	TRBJ1-2	TRBV12-3/TRBV12-4	CASSLNVDRGGGYTF	TGTGCCAGCAGTTTAAACGTGGACAGGGGAGGCGGCTACACCTTC
many	-	TRBJ1-2	TRBV29-1	CSVEEQLGEANGYTF	TGCAGCGTTGAAGAGCAGTTAGGGGAGGCGAATGGCTACACCTTC
many	TRBD2	TRBJ2-1	TRBV20-1	CSARDAGASSYNEQFF	TGCAGTGCTAGAGATGCGGGAGCGAGCTCCTACAATGAGCAGTTCTTC
many	-	TRBJ2-1	TRBV5-1	CASSSTSNLAGFYNEQFF	TGCGCCAGCAGCTCCACCTCGAACTTGGCGGGATTTTACAATGAGCAGTTCTTC
few	TRBD1	TRBJ1-5	TRBV3-1	CASSQNRDRNQPQHF	TGTGCCAGCAGCCAAAACCGGGACAGAAATCAGCCCCAGCATTTT
few	-	TRBJ2-2	TRBV3-1	CASSQALGLPPGELFF	TGTGCCAGCAGCCAAGCTCTTGGACTGCCCCCCGGGGAGCTGTTTTTT
-	-	TRBJ2-5	TRBV5-4	CASSLDWGTQETQYF	TGTGCCAGCAGCTTGGATTGGGGGACCCAAGAGACCCAGTACTTC
-	-	TRBJ2-7	TRBV3-1	CASSQKTSYEQYF	TGTGCCAGCAGCCAAAAAACCTCCTACGAGCAGTACTTC
few	-	TRBJ1-2	TRBV7-9	CASTQGGYYGYTF	TGTGCCAGCACCCAAGGGGGTTACTATGGCTACACCTTC
many	-	TRBJ2-2	TRBV12-3/TRBV12-4	CASREYTGELFF	TGTGCCAGCAGAGAATACACCGGGGAGCTGTTTTTT
few	-	TRBJ2-5	TRBV6-1	CAGSLGGMETQYF	TGTGCCGGGTCCTTAGGGGGGATGGAGACCCAGTACTTC
few	TRBD2	TRBJ2-2	TRBV27	CASSPSGRAAGELFF	TGTGCCAGCAGTCCCAGCGGGAGGGCCGCCGGGGAGCTGTTTTTT
-	TRBD2	TRBJ2-7	TRBV7-2	CASSHPGLAGAVDEQYF	TGTGCCAGCAGTCATCCGGGACTAGCGGGAGCGGTAGACGAGCAGTACTTC
few	-	TRBJ1-6	TRBV5-1	CASSLEGSPNSPLHF	TGCGCCAGCAGCTTGGAAGGGTCCCCAAATTCACCCCTCCACTTT